Listed below are T cell receptor beta chains from one sample, sequenced in a study of CD8+CD57+ T cells in acquired aplastic anemia. TCRdb itself ran the reads through MiXCR, one entry per CDR3 protein. In the table there are 200,000 or so distinct CDR3 sequences, roughly 64% of which are singletons. Material for sequencing was sorted CD4+, CD8+, or CD8+CD57+ T cells (not recorded which) from PBMCs. These receptors were collected from a human donor with severe aplastic anemia or a healthy control (not recorded which). Both conserved end residues are part of each CDR3. D genes are given only for firm matches. Clone size appears in some rows only: once, few, many, or a class for an expanded clone.

d_gene	v_gene	j_gene	abundance	CDR3aa	CDR3nt
NA	TRBV20-1	TRBJ2-2	NA	CSARSPPFGELFF	TGCAGTGCTAGGTCCCCACCGTTCGGGGAGCTGTTTTTT
TRBD2	TRBV10-2	TRBJ2-1	once	CASTASSGSYEQFF	TGCGCCAGCACGGCGTCTAGCGGGAGCTATGAGCAGTTCTTC
TRBD2	TRBV7-3	TRBJ2-1	NA	CASSLAGGHEQFF	TGTGCCAGCAGCTTAGCGGGGGGGCATGAGCAGTTCTTC
TRBD1	TRBV5-4	TRBJ2-3	NA	CASSSGGFRTDTQYF	TGTGCCAGCAGCTCAGGGGGCTTTAGGACAGATACGCAGTATTTT
NA	TRBV12-3/TRBV12-4	TRBJ2-7	NA	CASSHYLGEQYF	TGTGCCAGCAGCCACTATCTGGGCGAGCAGTACTTC
TRBD1	TRBV25-1	TRBJ2-1	once	CASSVSLGQGRKQFF	TGTGCCAGCAGTGTATCCCTGGGACAGGGTAGGAAGCAGTTCTTC
TRBD2	TRBV20-1	TRBJ2-1	NA	CSASKGLASTEQFF	TGCAGTGCTAGTAAGGGACTAGCGAGTACTGAGCAGTTCTTC
NA	TRBV29-1	TRBJ1-4	NA	CSVNRATPGEKLFF	TGCAGCGTCAACAGGGCAACCCCTGGTGAAAAACTGTTTTTT
NA	TRBV29-1	TRBJ2-5	NA	CSVDRGMGITETQYF	TGCAGCGTTGACCGAGGGATGGGAATTACGGAGACCCAGTACTTC
NA	TRBV7-3	TRBJ2-1	many	CASSTDSSSYNEQFF	TGTGCCAGCAGCACCGACAGCAGCTCCTACAATGAGCAGTTCTTC
TRBD2	TRBV25-1	TRBJ2-5	NA	CASKGSTGLAGEQYF	TGTGCCAGCAAAGGTTCCACGGGACTAGCGGGGGAGCAGTACTTC
TRBD1	TRBV4-3	TRBJ2-7	many	CASSQVLTGGSFYEQYF	TGCGCCAGCAGCCAAGTCCTGACAGGGGGGTCTTTCTACGAGCAGTACTTC
NA	TRBV5-5	TRBJ2-5	NA	CASSPRGSNQETQYF	TGTGCCAGCAGCCCCAGGGGAAGTAACCAAGAGACCCAGTACTTC
TRBD1	TRBV14	TRBJ1-2	NA	CASSQARDRGGYTF	TGTGCCAGCAGCCAAGCGAGGGACAGGGGTGGCTACACCTTC
NA	TRBV6-1	TRBJ1-2	many	CASSDSAGYYGYTF	TGTGCCAGCAGTGATTCAGCAGGGTACTATGGCTACACCTTC
TRBD1	TRBV29-1	TRBJ2-5	NA	CSVVRDRGRRGEETQYF	TGCAGCGTTGTACGCGACAGGGGGCGCAGAGGAGAGGAGACCCAGTACTTC
TRBD1	TRBV25-1	TRBJ2-5	NA	CASSGGTAAQETQYF	TGTGCCAGCAGTGGGGGGACAGCGGCCCAAGAGACCCAGTACTTC
NA	TRBV24-1	TRBJ1-1	once	CATSVKAGTEAFF	TGTGCCACCAGTGTAAAGGCGGGGACTGAAGCTTTCTTT
NA	TRBV7-3	TRBJ1-1	few	CASSLVGGNTEAFF	TGTGCCAGCAGTTTGGTGGGTGGAAACACTGAAGCTTTCTTT
NA	TRBV20-1	TRBJ1-1	NA	CSARDVKGDLSEALF	TGCAGTGCTAGAGATGTAAAAGGGGACTTAAGTGAAGCTCTCTTT